This T cell receptor beta chain stems from a study of response to subunit inactivated influenza vaccine (dated by TCRdb to 2016 to 2018). About the full investigation: Deep quantitative profiling of the T cell receptor repertoire was used in the study to follow responses to a trivalent subunit inactivated influenza vaccine. What the research found in general, with its limitations: The authors suggested that each seasonal influenza vaccination may recruit only a limited number of new T cells.

The CDR3 covers 12 residues, taking in both the cysteine and the phenylalanine. The CDR3 DNA has 36 bases and is translated from base 1. V is reduced by 2 bases and J by 8 bases, leaving a spacing of 12 bases between them. CDR1 and CDR2 were assigned from the germline V gene (reference sequence) as DFQATT and SNEGSKA. Notes on this clonotype: Its antigen is unknown. Qualities for individual bases were not recorded, and no much larger clone is one base off.

The library was built by means of RT-PCR. TCRdb shows the sequencer as Illumina HiSeq 2500. TCRdb redid the processing of the public reads, applying fastp at Q25 and MiXCR, and retained in-frame beta chains. When rows share a CDR3 protein, they turn into one entry using the most common DNA and genes. Counted in this sample were a few hundred thousand distinct CDR3 sequences; 21% of them appeared once. The ten largest account for about a tenth of the sample. The V and J segments used are TRBV20-1 and TRBJ1-2; D gene: possibly TRBD1, on 5 matching bases. Sequencing was performed on PBMCs from blood, taken less than 22 months after vaccination. This TCR came from a man aged 50 to 75 who received an inactivated influenza vaccine. Donor details come from another sample of the same person, matched by shared clones. The DNA sequence is given as TGCAGTGCTAGAATGTCAGGGAAGGGCTACACCTTC. It translates to CSARMSGKGYTF.